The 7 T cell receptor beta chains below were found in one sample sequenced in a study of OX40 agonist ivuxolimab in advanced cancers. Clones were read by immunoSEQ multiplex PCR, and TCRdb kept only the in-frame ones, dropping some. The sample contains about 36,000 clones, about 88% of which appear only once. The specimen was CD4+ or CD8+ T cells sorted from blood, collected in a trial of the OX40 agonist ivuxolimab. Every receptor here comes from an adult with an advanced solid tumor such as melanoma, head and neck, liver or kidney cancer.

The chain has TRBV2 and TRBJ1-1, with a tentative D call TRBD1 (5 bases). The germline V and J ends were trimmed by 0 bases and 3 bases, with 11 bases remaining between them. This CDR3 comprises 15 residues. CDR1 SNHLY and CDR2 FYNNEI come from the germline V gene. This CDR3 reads CASSEAAGRDTEAFF. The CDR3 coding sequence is TGTGCCAGCAGTGAAGCGGCAGGGCGGGACACTGAAGCTTTCTTT.

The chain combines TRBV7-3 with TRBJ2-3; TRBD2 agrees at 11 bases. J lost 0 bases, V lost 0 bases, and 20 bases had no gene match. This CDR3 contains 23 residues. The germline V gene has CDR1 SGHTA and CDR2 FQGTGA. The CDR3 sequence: CASSLTSGGAPFRIFPSTDTQYF. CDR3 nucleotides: TGTGCCAGCAGCTTAACTAGCGGGGGGGCTCCATTCCGCATCTTCCCTAGCACAGATACGCAGTATTTT.

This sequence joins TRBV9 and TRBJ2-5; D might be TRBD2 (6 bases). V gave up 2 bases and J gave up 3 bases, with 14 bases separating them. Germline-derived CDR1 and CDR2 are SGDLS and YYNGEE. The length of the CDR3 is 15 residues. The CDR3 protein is CASSVGGLQKETQYF. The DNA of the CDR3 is TGTGCCAGCAGCGTCGGGGGATTACAAAAAGAGACCCAGTACTTC. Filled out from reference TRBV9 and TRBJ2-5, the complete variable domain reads DSGVTQTPKHLITATGQRVTLRCSPRSGDLSVYWYQQSLDQGLQFLIQYYNGEERAKGNILERFSAQQFPDLHSELNLSSLELGDSALYFCASSVGGLQKETQYFGPGTRLLVL.

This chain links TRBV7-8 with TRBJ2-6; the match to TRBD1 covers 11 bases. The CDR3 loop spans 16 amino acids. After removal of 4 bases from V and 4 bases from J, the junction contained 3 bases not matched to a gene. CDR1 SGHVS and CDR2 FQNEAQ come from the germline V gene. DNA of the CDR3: TGTGCCAGCAGCTGGACAGGGGGCGTCGGGGCCAACGTCCTGACTTTC. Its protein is CASSWTGGVGANVLTF.

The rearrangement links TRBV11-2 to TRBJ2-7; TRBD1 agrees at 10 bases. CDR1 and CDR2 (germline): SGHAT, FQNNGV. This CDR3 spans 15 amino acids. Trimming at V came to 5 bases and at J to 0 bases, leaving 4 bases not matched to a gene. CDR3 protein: CASSRDRGSSYEQYF. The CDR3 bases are TGTGCCAGCAGCCGGGACAGGGGCAGCTCCTACGAGCAGTACTTC.

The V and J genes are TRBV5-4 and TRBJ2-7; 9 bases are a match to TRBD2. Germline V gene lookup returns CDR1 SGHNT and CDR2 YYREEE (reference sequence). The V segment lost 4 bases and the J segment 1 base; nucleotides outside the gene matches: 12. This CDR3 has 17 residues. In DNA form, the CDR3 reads TGTGCCAGCAGCAGGTATTTAGCGGGAGAGTCGTCCTACGAGCAGTACTTC. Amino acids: CASSRYLAGESSYEQYF.

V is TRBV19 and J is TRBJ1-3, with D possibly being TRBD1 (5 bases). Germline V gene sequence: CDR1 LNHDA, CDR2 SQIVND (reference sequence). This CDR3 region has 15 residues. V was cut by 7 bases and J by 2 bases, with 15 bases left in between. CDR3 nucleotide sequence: TGTGCCAGTACGAGGGGTGTCAGTCCTGGAAACACCATATATTTT. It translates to CASTRGVSPGNTIYF. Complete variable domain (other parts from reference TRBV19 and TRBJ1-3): DGGITQSPKYLFRKEGQNVTLSCEQNLNHDAMYWYRQDPGQGLRLIYYSQIVNDFQKGDIAEGYSVSREKKESFPLTVTSAQKNPTAFYLCASTRGVSPGNTIYFGEGSWLTVV.